Shown below are 2 T cell receptor beta chains from a single sample sequenced in a study of blood T cell repertoires in COVID-19. Generated by immunoSEQ multiplex PCR, the TCRdb table keeps only in-frame clones and is missing some. The sample gives 130,000 or so clones, roughly 82% of which show up once; 12% is in the top ten. The sample consisted of peripheral blood. The source is a human donor in a cohort sampled during active COVID-19.

The rearrangement links TRBV7-8 to TRBJ2-1, with D unclear. CDR3 length equals 14 residues. Germline CDR1 and CDR2: SGHVS and FQNEAQ. V was shortened by 2 bases and J by 4 bases, with 9 bases between the two germline ends. CDR3 bases: TGTGCCAGCAGCTTAATCGAGGTATACAATGAGCAGTTCTTC. Protein product: CASSLIEVYNEQFF.

V is TRBV13 and J is TRBJ1-6; D might be TRBD1 (5 bases). Germline CDR1 reads PRHDT; CDR2 reads FYEKMQ (reference sequence). V was cut by 0 bases and J by 6 bases, with 9 bases left in between. The CDR3 totals 15 residues. CDR3 residues: CASSLGGGGNSPLHF. The CDR3 nucleotides are TGTGCCAGCAGCTTAGGGGGGGGAGGTAATTCACCCCTCCACTTT.